Listed below are T cell receptor beta chains from one sample, sequenced in a study of beta chain features in type 1 diabetes. Sequenced by immunoSEQ multiplex PCR; TCRdb stores in-frame clones only, minus some. The sample has approximately 160,000 clones; 10% are singletons. The sample was central memory CD4+ T cells from blood. Receptor source: a man aged 25-45 years with type 1 diabetes. CDR3s include the opening cysteine and the closing phenylalanine or tryptophan. D genes are given only for firm matches. Clone sizes are given selectively: once, few, many, or a class where the clone is expanded.

J | D | size | V | DNA | CDR3
TRBJ2-2 | - | - | TRBV28 | TGTGCCAGCAGTCCCTTATACTTGAACACCGGGGAGCTGTTTTTT | CASSPLYLNTGELFF
TRBJ2-7 | - | few | TRBV10-3 | TGTGCCATCAGTGAGTCGGGCCCCTACGAGCAGTACTTC | CAISESGPYEQYF
TRBJ1-5 | - | few | TRBV28 | TGTGCCAGCAGTTTAGGGGGACTTTCCAGCAATCAGCCCCAGCATTTT | CASSLGGLSSNQPQHF
TRBJ2-2 | - | - | TRBV2 | TGTGCCAGCAGGACTCAAGCAGGGGGGTCCGGGGAGCTGTTTTTT | CASRTQAGGSGELFF
TRBJ2-1 | TRBD2 | - | TRBV5-1 | TGCGCCAGCAGCTTGGGCTCCGGGACTAGAGTATCTGAGCAGTTCTTC | CASSLGSGTRVSEQFF
TRBJ2-3 | TRBD2 | - | TRBV18 | TGTGCCAGCTCACCGTCGGCGGGGGGCACAGATACGCAGTATTTT | CASSPSAGGTDTQYF
TRBJ2-7 | - | - | TRBV5-4 | TGTGCCAGCAGCTTGGGGAGAGGGGGTATCGGTTACGAGCAGTACTTC | CASSLGRGGIGYEQYF
TRBJ1-2 | - | few | TRBV5-4 | TGTGCCAGCAGCTTCTCGGGGAACTATGGCTACACCTTC | CASSFSGNYGYTF
TRBJ2-1 | - | - | TRBV15 | TGTGCCACCAGGTCAGCGCTTTCCTACAATGAGCAGTTCTTC | CATRSALSYNEQFF
TRBJ2-7 | TRBD2 | many | TRBV7-2 | TGTGCCAGCACCCGGGCTAGCGGGACGAGCTCCTACGAGCAGTACTTC | CASTRASGTSSYEQYF
TRBJ2-7 | - | few | TRBV7-9 | TGTGCCAGCAGCTCAAGCTCGGACGAGCAGTACTTC | CASSSSSDEQYF
TRBJ2-3 | - | - | TRBV2 | TGTGCCAGCAGTTCAACCGGGACTCAAACGCAGTATTTT | CASSSTGTQTQYF
TRBJ2-7 | TRBD1 | - | TRBV9 | TGTGCCAGCAGCGCAGGGACAGGGCCCTTCTCCTACGAGCAGTACTTC | CASSAGTGPFSYEQYF
TRBJ2-6 | TRBD1 | few | TRBV6-1 | TGTGCCAGCATTTTGACAGGGGCTGGGGCCAACGTCCTGACTTTC | CASILTGAGANVLTF
TRBJ2-1 | TRBD2 | - | TRBV5-4 | TGTGCCAGCAGCGGACTAGCGGGAGAACTCAATGAGCAGTTCTTC | CASSGLAGELNEQFF
TRBJ2-5 | TRBD2 | - | TRBV5-8 | TGTGCCAGCAGCCCCGGCGGGAGCGAGGAGACCCAGTACTTC | CASSPGGSEETQYF
TRBJ2-1 | TRBD1 | - | TRBV27 | TGTGCCAGCAGTCCAGACAGGGGAGGTGAGCAGTTCTTC | CASSPDRGGEQFF
TRBJ2-7 | TRBD2 | few | TRBV6-1 | TGTGCCAGCAGTGCCGGGACTAGCGGGACCCCCTACGAGCAGTACTTC | CASSAGTSGTPYEQYF
TRBJ2-3 | - | - | TRBV5-1 | TGCGCCAGCAGCTTGGTGGCGGAGAACACAGATACGCAGTATTTT | CASSLVAENTDTQYF
TRBJ2-2 | TRBD1 | - | TRBV4-1 | TGCGCCAGCAGCCGACAGGGTTTCGGGAACACCGGGGAGCTGTTTTTT | CASSRQGFGNTGELFF
TRBJ2-3 | TRBD2 | - | TRBV28 | TGTGCCAGCAGAGTAGCGGGGGCCACAGATACGCAGTATTTT | CASRVAGATDTQYF
TRBJ2-6 | - | few | TRBV11-2 | TGTGCCAGCCTTGGGGCCGGGGCCAACGTCCTGACTTTC | CASLGAGANVLTF
TRBJ2-5 | - | few | TRBV2 | TGTGCCAGCAGTTCGGACAGAAAAGAGACCCAGTACTTC | CASSSDRKETQYF
TRBJ1-1 | TRBD1 | - | TRBV19 | TGTGCCAGTAGTCCCCCACAGGGGTATGAAGCTTTCTTT | CASSPPQGYEAFF
TRBJ1-2 | - | - | TRBV15 | TGTGCCACCAGCAGAATGAGGCGGGATAACTATGGCTACACCTTC | CATSRMRRDNYGYTF
TRBJ2-6 | TRBD1 | - | TRBV4-2 | TGTGCCAGCAGCCAAGATGTCGGGACAGGGTGGTCCAACGTCCTGACTTTC | CASSQDVGTGWSNVLTF
TRBJ2-4 | - | medium-sized | TRBV6-1 | TGTGCCAGCAGTGGTCGGGGATGGGGCAAAAACATTCAGTACTTC | CASSGRGWGKNIQYF
TRBJ1-5 | - | - | TRBV27 | TGTGCCAGCAGGGTGGCTCCAAACAAAGAGCCCCAGCATTTT | CASRVAPNKEPQHF
TRBJ2-7 | TRBD2 | few | TRBV10-3 | TGTGCCTCCCACGGAACGGCGGGAGGGCATTACGAGCAGTACTTC | CASHGTAGGHYEQYF
TRBJ2-3 | TRBD2 | - | TRBV28 | TGTGCCAGCAGAACATCTAGCGGGAAGGGCACAGATACGCAGTATTTT | CASRTSSGKGTDTQYF
TRBJ2-5 | TRBD2 | - | TRBV10-3 | TGTGCCATCGGAACCGGGACTAGCGGGAGGGGGGAGACCCAGTACTTC | CAIGTGTSGRGETQYF
TRBJ2-5 | TRBD2 | few | TRBV10-3 | TGTGCCATAGCACCGGGACTAGCGGGAAGAAGGGGAGAGACCCAGTACTTC | CAIAPGLAGRRGETQYF
TRBJ2-7 | TRBD2 | few | TRBV7-2 | TGTGCCAGCAGTTACACGGGACTAGGCTACGAGCAGTACTTC | CASSYTGLGYEQYF
TRBJ1-2 | - | few | TRBV7-3 | TGTGCCAGCAGCCCATCTCTGGGGGGATCGGGTGGCTACACCTTC | CASSPSLGGSGGYTF
TRBJ1-2 | - | - | TRBV7-9 | TGTGCCAGCAGACAGTCGTCTACAGTTTATGGCTACACCTTC | CASRQSSTVYGYTF
TRBJ1-1 | - | few | TRBV10-3 | TGTGCCATCACAGCGGACGGAGAAGGCACTGAAGCTTTCTTT | CAITADGEGTEAFF
TRBJ1-1 | TRBD1 | - | TRBV7-2 | TGTGCCAGCAGCTTACAAGGCAGGGGGCAAACTGAAGCTTTCTTT | CASSLQGRGQTEAFF
TRBJ2-7 | TRBD2 | - | TRBV5-1 | TGCGCCAGCAGCCCGACTAGCGGGAGCTCCTACGAGCAGTACTTC | CASSPTSGSSYEQYF
TRBJ1-1 | - | - | TRBV18 | TGTGCCAGCTCACCGGGCAGACAGAACACTGAAGCTTTCTTT | CASSPGRQNTEAFF
TRBJ1-1 | - | - | TRBV29-1 | TGCAGCGTTGAAGGGAGGGACGCTCTTGAAGCTTTCTTT | CSVEGRDALEAFF
TRBJ2-1 | - | few | TRBV2 | TGTGCCAGCAGTGTATGGTCTGGAGGTGAGCAGTTCTTC | CASSVWSGGEQFF